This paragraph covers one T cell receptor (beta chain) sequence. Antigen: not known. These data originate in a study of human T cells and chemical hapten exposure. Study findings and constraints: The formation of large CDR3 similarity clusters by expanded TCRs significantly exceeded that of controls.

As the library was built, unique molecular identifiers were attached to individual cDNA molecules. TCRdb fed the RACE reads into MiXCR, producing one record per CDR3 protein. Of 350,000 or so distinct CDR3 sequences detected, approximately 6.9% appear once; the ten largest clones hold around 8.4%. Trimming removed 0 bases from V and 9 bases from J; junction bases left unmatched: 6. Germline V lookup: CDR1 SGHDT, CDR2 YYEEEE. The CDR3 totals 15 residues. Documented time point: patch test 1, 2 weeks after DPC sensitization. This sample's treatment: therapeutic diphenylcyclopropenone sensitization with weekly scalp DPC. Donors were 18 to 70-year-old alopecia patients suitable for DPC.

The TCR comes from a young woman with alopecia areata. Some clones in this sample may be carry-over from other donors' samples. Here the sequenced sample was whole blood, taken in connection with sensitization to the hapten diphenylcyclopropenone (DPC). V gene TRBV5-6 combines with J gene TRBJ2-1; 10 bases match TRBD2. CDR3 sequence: CASSLEAGGPSEQFF. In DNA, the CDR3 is TGTGCCAGCAGCTTGGAAGCGGGGGGGCCCAGTGAGCAGTTCTTC.